The sequence of this TCR beta chain was determined in a study of regulatory and conventional T cells in RAG deficiency. Study-level findings and limits: In Omenn syndrome, Treg and Tconv repertoires overlapped >85%. Shannon entropy fell and Simpson indices rose in RAG-deficient patients.

Method: immunoSEQ multiplex PCR; TCRdb's copy keeps in-frame clones and lacks some. The sample lists 9,400 or so clones, approximately 88% occurring once. Concerning this clone itself: Its matching antigen is unknown.

The sorted regulatory T cells were CD4+, CD25-high and CD127-low, with genomic DNA sequenced. V trimming: 5 bases; J trimming: 8 bases; junction bases outside the gene matches: 10. There are 14 residues in the CDR3. CDR1 is LGHNA, CDR2 YNFKEQ, per germline. These data were likewise used in another study, on regulatory T cells. Per that study: The primer mix had 52 TRBV and 13 TRBJ primers. In patients, unique TRB V-J pairs were restricted and V/J usage skewed, especially in Tregs.

This sequence originates from a human donor in good health. Input material: Tregs sorted from blood. The chain recombines TRBV4-2 with TRBJ1-2; 8 nucleotides line up with TRBD1. CDR3 sequence (DNA): TGTGCCAGCAGCTTGGGCGGGACAGGATTCGGCTACACCTTC. As protein: CASSLGGTGFGYTF.